This T cell receptor (beta chain) was sequenced for a study of T cells in tuberculosis. As regards this clone: The junction differs from germline at one of its ends, possibly a read error.

Produced via immunoSEQ multiplex PCR; TCRdb's table is partial and in-frame only. The sample records tens of thousands of clones, under 85% being singletons. The length of the CDR3 is 12 residues. Germline V gives CDR1 MNHNS, CDR2 SASEGT. Indicated time point: new active TB diagnosis, blood taken before or within 7 days of starting treatment. This receptor was identified in an adult with tuberculosis. Sequences were derived from PBMCs, sampled at tuberculosis diagnosis. The chain is built from TRBV6-1 and TRBJ2-1; 7 positions agree with TRBD2. In DNA, the CDR3 is TGTGCCAGCGGGAGGGCCTATAATGAGCAGTTCTTC. It translates to CASGRAYNEQFF.